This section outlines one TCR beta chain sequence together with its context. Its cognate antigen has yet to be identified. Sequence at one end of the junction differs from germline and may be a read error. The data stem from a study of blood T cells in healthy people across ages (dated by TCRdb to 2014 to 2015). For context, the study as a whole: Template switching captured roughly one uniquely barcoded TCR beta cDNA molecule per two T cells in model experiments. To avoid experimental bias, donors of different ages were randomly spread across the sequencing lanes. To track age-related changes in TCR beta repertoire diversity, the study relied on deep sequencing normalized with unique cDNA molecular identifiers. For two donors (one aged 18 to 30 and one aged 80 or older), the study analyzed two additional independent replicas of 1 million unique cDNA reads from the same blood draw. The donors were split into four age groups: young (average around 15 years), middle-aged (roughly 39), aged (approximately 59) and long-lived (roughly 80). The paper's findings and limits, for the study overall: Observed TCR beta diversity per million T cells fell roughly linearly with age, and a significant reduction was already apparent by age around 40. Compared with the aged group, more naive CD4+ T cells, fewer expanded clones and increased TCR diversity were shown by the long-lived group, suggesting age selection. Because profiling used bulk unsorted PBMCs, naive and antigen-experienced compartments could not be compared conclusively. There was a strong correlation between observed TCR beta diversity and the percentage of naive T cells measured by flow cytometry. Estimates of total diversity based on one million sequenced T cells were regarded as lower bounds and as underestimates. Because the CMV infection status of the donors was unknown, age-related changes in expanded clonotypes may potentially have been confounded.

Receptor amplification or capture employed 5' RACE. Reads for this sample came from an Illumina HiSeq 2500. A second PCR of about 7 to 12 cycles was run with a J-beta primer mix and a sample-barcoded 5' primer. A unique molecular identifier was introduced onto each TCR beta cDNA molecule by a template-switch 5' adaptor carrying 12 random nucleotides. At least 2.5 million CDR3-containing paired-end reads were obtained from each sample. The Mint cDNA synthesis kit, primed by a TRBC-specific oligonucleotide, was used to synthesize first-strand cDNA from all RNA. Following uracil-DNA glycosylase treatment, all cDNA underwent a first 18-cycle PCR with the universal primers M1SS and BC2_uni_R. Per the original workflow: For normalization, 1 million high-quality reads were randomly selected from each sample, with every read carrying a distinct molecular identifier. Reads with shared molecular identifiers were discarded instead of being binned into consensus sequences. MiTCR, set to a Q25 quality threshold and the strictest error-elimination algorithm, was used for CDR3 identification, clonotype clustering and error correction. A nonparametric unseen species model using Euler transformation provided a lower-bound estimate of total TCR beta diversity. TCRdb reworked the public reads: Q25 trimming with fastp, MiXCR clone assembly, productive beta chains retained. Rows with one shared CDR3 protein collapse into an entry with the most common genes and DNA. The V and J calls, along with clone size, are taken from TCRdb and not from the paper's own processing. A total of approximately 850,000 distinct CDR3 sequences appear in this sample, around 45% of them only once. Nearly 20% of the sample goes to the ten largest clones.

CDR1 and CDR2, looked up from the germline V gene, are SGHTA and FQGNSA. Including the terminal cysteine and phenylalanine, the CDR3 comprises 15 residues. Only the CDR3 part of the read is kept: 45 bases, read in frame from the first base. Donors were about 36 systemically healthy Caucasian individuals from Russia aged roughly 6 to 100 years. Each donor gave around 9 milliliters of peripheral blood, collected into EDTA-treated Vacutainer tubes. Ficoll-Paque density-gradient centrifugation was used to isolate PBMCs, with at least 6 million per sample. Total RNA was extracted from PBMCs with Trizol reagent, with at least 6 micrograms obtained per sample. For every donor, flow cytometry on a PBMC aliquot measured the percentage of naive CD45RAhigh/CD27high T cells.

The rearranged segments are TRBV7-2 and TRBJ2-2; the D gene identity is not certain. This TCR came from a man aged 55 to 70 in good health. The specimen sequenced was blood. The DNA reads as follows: TGTGCCAGCAACTTAGGGTCAGGAAACACCGGGGAGCTGTTTTTT. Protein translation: CASNLGSGNTGELFF.